A single sample is the source of the 24 T cell receptor beta chains below, sequenced in a study of blood T cells in healthy people across ages. Sample-barcoded 5' priming and a J-beta primer mix drove a second PCR of about 6 to 12 cycles. TCRdb analysed the 5' RACE reads with MiXCR anew, one entry per CDR3 protein. The data contain 550,000 to 800,000 distinct CDR3 sequences, about 21% of them singletons. Sequenced sample: blood. Source of these receptors: a man aged 65-85 years in good health.

This clonotype was observed many times. This chain connects TRBV19 to TRBJ2-6; the D gene could be TRBD1 or TRBD2 (5 bases each). V shed 4 bases and J shed 0 bases, with 13 bases lying between them. Germline CDR1 LNHDA, CDR2 SQIVND (reference sequence). This CDR3 contains 17 residues. In nucleotides, the CDR3 is TGTGCCAGTAGTACGGGACGGTTGAGCTCTGGGGCCAACGTCCTGACTTTC. It codes for CASSTGRLSSGANVLTF.

The chain uses TRBV14 and TRBJ2-5; 12 bases agree with TRBD2. The J call may be incorrect, as the DNA end agrees better with TRBJ2-1. The CDR3 is made up of 16 amino acids. From germline, CDR1 is SGHDN and CDR2 FVKESK. The CDR3 DNA follows: TGTGCCAGCAGCGCCCTATCTAGCGGGAGGGCCGGTGAGCAGTTCTTC. Its translation: CASSALSSGRAGEQFF.

This sequence joins TRBV29-1 and TRBJ2-1; 15 nucleotides align to TRBD2. Trimming removed 6 bases from V and 0 bases from J; junction bases left unmatched: 9. This CDR3 comprises 18 residues. Germline V gene data show CDR1 as SQVTM and CDR2 as ANQGSEA. The CDR3 DNA follows: TGCAGCGTGGTAGGACTAGCGGGAGGGGGGAGCTCCTACAATGAGCAGTTCTTC. This sequence encodes CSVVGLAGGGSSYNEQFF.

The table lists this clonotype with a few counts. The rearrangement joins TRBV28 to TRBJ2-7; TRBD1 is a possible D gene (5 bases). The CDR3 is made up of 15 amino acids. The V gene's germline CDR1 is MDHEN and CDR2 SYDVKM. Trimming left V 6 bases short and J 4 bases short, with 19 bases between. The CDR3 sequence is CASSQNRLRSYEQYF. CDR3 sequence (DNA): TGTGCCAGCAGCCAAAACAGGTTACGAAGTTACGAGCAGTACTTC.

This clonotype was detected only a few times. This sequence joins TRBV5-1 and TRBJ2-1; TRBD2 agrees at 14 bases. Losses at the gene ends were 1 base for V and 8 bases for J; bases not matched to a gene: 14. The CDR3 has 19 amino acids. Germline assignment: CDR1 SGHRS and CDR2 YFSETQ. In DNA form, the CDR3 reads TGCGCCAGCAGCTTGTCATCCTCCGGGACTAGCGGGAGAAGCTATGAGCAGTTCTTC. Amino acids: CASSLSSSGTSGRSYEQFF.

In this sample, this clonotype turned up a few times. The rearrangement uses TRBV25-1 and TRBJ2-3; 7 nucleotides align to TRBD1. Germline-derived CDR1 and CDR2 are MGHDK and SYGVNS. V lost 6 bases, J lost 2 bases, and 8 bases stayed unmatched. The CDR3 sequence is 15 residues long. The chain's CDR3 is CASSLETGTTDTQYF. The CDR3 coding sequence is TGTGCCAGCAGCCTCGAGACAGGGACCACAGATACGCAGTATTTT.

The chain joins TRBV10-2 to TRBJ2-5, with D possibly being TRBD1 (6 bases). The CDR3 runs to 13 residues. V was shortened by 10 bases and J by 2 bases, with 14 bases between the two germline ends. Germline V gives CDR1 WSHSY, CDR2 SAAADI. The CDR3 DNA follows: TGCGCCACCCAGGGGATCGGGCAAGAGACCCAGTACTTC. It codes for CATQGIGQETQYF.

This clonotype was picked up a small number of times. The CDR3 region has the DNA TGTGCCAGCAGGCTAGCGGGAGGGCCATGGAATGAGCAGTTCTTC. Protein product: CASRLAGGPWNEQFF. This chain uses TRBV6-6 with TRBJ2-1; TRBD2 matches 12 bases. Trimming at V came to 6 bases and at J to 7 bases, leaving 7 bases not matched to a gene. CDR1 and CDR2 from the germline V gene are MNHNY and SVGAGI (reference sequence). This CDR3 is built from 15 residues.

The chain is built from TRBV19 and TRBJ2-7, with D perhaps assigned TRBD1 or TRBD2 (6 bases each). Trimming shortened V by 4 bases and J by 5 bases, and 12 bases separated the two germline ends. This CDR3 region has 13 residues. The germline V gene encodes CDR1 LNHDA and CDR2 SQIVND (reference sequence). DNA of the CDR3: TGTGCCAGTAGTAGCGGGAAGGGGGACGAGCAGTACTTC. Amino acid sequence: CASSSGKGDEQYF.

This clonotype was detected ten times or more. This sequence joins TRBV20-1 and TRBJ1-2, with D maybe TRBD1 (5 bases). The CDR3 runs 14 residues. Per germline, CDR1 DFQATT and CDR2 SNEGSKA (reference sequence). V was cut by 5 bases and J by 1 base, with 14 bases left in between. This CDR3 reads CSAGGVGINYGYTF. For the CDR3, the DNA is TGCAGTGCTGGGGGGGTCGGGATTAACTATGGCTACACCTTC.

This clonotype was found a few times. V gene TRBV6-2 or TRBV6-3 combines with J gene TRBJ1-1; possibly TRBD1 for D (6 bases). V dropped 6 bases and J dropped 0 bases, with 11 bases sitting between them. CDR1 MNHEY and CDR2 SVGEGT come from the germline V gene. The CDR3 spans 14 residues. The chain's CDR3 is CASRKGGMNTEAFF. As DNA, the CDR3 is TGTGCCAGCAGAAAGGGGGGGATGAACACTGAAGCTTTCTTT.

This clonotype turned up a few times. V and J are TRBV10-3 and TRBJ1-5; a weak D match, TRBD1 (6 bases). Germline V gene sequence: CDR1 ENHRY, CDR2 SYGVKD. Trimming cost V 4 bases and J 5 bases, with 12 bases left between them. The CDR3 is 14 residues long. The DNA for the CDR3 is TGTGCCATCAGTGTAGGGGGGGGTGATCAGCCCCAGCATTTT. Translated: CAISVGGGDQPQHF.

This chain uses TRBV12-3 or TRBV12-4 with TRBJ2-7, with a tentative D call TRBD2 (5 bases). The length of the CDR3 is 15 residues. Trimming cost V 5 bases and J 2 bases, with 16 bases left between them. In DNA form, the CDR3 reads TGTGCCAGCAGTCCGCAGGTCGGAGGTCCCTACGAGCAGTACTTC. As protein: CASSPQVGGPYEQYF.

V gene TRBV27 combines with J gene TRBJ2-1; D perhaps matches TRBD2 (5 bases). CDR3 length equals 16 residues. Trimming left V 7 bases short and J 0 bases short, with 16 bases between. Germline CDR1 and CDR2: MNHEY and SMNVEV (reference sequence). CDR3 sequence reads: CASTSGSASSYNEQFF. CDR3 coding DNA: TGTGCCAGCACGAGCGGTAGTGCGAGCTCCTACAATGAGCAGTTCTTC.

This clonotype occurred a few times. The chain uses TRBV25-1 and TRBJ2-5, with TRBD2 matching over 7 bases. The end of the DNA fits TRBJ2-1 better, so the J call may be wrong. Per the germline V gene, CDR1 is MGHDK and CDR2 is SYGVNS. The CDR3 length is 15 residues. CDR3 sequence reads: CASSEIRGGNNEQFF. In nucleotides, the CDR3 is TGTGCCAGCAGTGAAATTCGGGGAGGGAACAATGAGCAGTTCTTC.

In DNA, the CDR3 is TGTGCCAGCAGCACGGACCCGCCCCCTTACAATGAGCAGTTCTTC. Translating gives CASSTDPPPYNEQFF. J is TRBJ2-1 and V is TRBV7-9, with D hard to call. The ends were cut back, 5 bases at V and 4 bases at J, with 15 bases in the middle. Germline V lookup: CDR1 SEHNR, CDR2 FQNEAQ (reference sequence). CDR3 length: 15 residues.

In DNA form, the CDR3 reads TGCAGTGCTAGCCCTAAGGAGGTCACAGATACGCAGTATTTT. Its translation is CSASPKEVTDTQYF. This chain uses TRBV20-1 with TRBJ2-3; D is perhaps TRBD2 (5 bases). V lost 3 bases to trimming and J lost 2 bases, with 12 bases between them. The length of the CDR3 is 14 residues. The V gene's germline CDR1 is DFQATT and CDR2 SNEGSKA (reference sequence).

V and J are TRBV7-9 and TRBJ1-3; 8 nucleotides align to TRBD1. The CDR3 sequence is 15 residues long. Germline CDR1 is SEHNR and CDR2 is FQNEAQ (reference sequence). The trim removed 4 bases at V and 0 bases at J, leaving 2 bases unmatched. The chain's CDR3 is CASSSGQDSGNTIYF. CDR3 coding DNA: TGTGCCAGCAGCTCGGGACAGGACTCTGGAAACACCATATATTTT.

The chain links TRBV3-1 to TRBJ2-2; D tentatively reads TRBD1 or TRBD2 (5 bases each). Between the trimmed V and J ends, which lost 1 base and 4 bases, there was a span of 10 bases. CDR3 size: 15 residues. CDR1 and CDR2 from the germline V gene are LGHDT and YNNKEL (reference sequence). DNA for the CDR3: TGTGCCAGCAGCCAAGCCCCAGGGACCACCGGGGAGCTGTTTTTT. It is translated as CASSQAPGTTGELFF.

This clonotype was seen more than once but under ten times. The chain links TRBV28 to TRBJ1-6; maybe TRBD1 (6 bases). The CDR3 is 13 amino acids. Germline V gene data show CDR1 as MDHEN and CDR2 as SYDVKM. Trimming removed 7 bases from V and 5 bases from J, with 9 bases in between. Here the CDR3 reads CASIQGDNSPLHF. The DNA of the CDR3 is TGTGCCAGCATACAGGGTGATAATTCACCCCTCCACTTT. Looking up the rest from reference TRBV28 and TRBJ1-6 gives the full variable domain: DVKVTQSSRYLVKRTGEKVFLECVQDMDHENMFWYRQDPGLGLRLIYFSYDVKMKEKGDIPEGYSVSREKKERFSLILESASTNQTSMYLCASIQGDNSPLHFGNGTRLTVT.

J is TRBJ2-5 and V is TRBV9; 12 positions agree with TRBD2. The CDR3 totals 18 residues. After removal of 0 bases from V and 2 bases from J, the junction contained 8 bases not matched to a gene. Germline values: CDR1 SGDLS, CDR2 YYNGEE. CDR3 DNA: TGTGCCAGCAGCGTAGGACTAGCGGGAGAGCTAATACAAGAGACCCAGTACTTC. Translation gives CASSVGLAGELIQETQYF.

This clonotype was seen a few times. This sequence joins TRBV7-2 and TRBJ2-5, with 9 bases that match TRBD1. CDR1 and CDR2 (germline): SGHTA, FQGNSA. The CDR3 covers 14 residues. Unmatched junction bases numbered 12, after V lost 5 bases and J lost 11 bases. The CDR3 DNA reads as TGTGCCAGCAGCAAGCCGGGACAGGGTTTGGAGCAGTACTTC. Translating gives CASSKPGQGLEQYF.

This clonotype was recorded at least ten times. The chain carries TRBV12-3 or TRBV12-4 and TRBJ2-7; 7 bases map to TRBD2. The V and J ends lost 7 bases and 4 bases, in that order; junction bases with no gene match: 10. The CDR3 runs to 14 residues. The CDR3: CASKSRTGGYEQYF. CDR3 nucleotides: TGTGCCAGCAAAAGCAGGACGGGGGGTTACGAGCAGTACTTC.

The sample holds a few counts of this clonotype. The chain is built from TRBV7-2 and TRBJ2-7; 7 nucleotides match TRBD1. The CDR3 length is 15 residues. CDR1 is SGHTA, CDR2 FQGNSA, per germline. V lost 5 bases, J lost 3 bases, and 10 bases stayed unmatched. Written as DNA, the CDR3 is TGTGCCAGCAGCCCACGGTTAGCAGGGGGCTACGAGCAGTACTTC. It translates to CASSPRLAGGYEQYF.